This T cell receptor (beta chain) was sequenced for a study of CD8 T cells in ankylosing spondylitis. Per germline, CDR1 SGDLS and CDR2 YYNGEE. Trimming took 0 bases from V and 3 from J, leaving 9 bases between them. This CDR3 region has 15 residues. Whole-study results and caveats: Matched ankylosing spondylitis synovial fluid reportedly contained a significantly enriched population of disease-linked clones. A motif in TCR beta, a set of roughly eight highly homologous variants, appeared characteristic of ankylosing spondylitis blood. Disease-linked clones displayed a CD8+ phenotype and appeared relatively rarely in peripheral blood.

5'-RACE, quantitative and with molecular barcodes, yielded the TCR beta libraries. A single record per CDR3 protein comes from TCRdb applying MiXCR to the 5' RACE reads. Among approximately 42,000 distinct CDR3 sequences listed, over 3.5% were seen once. This clonotype was detected ten times or more. Its antigen is unidentified. The sequence was obtained from a female donor with ankylosing spondylitis or in good health (not recorded which). This chain links TRBV9 with TRBJ2-2, with a weak D call TRBD1 (5 bases). Input material: blood, either unsorted or a sorted T cell fraction (not recorded which). CDR3 in amino acids: CASSVEDTHTGELFF. CDR3 nucleotide sequence: TGTGCCAGCAGCGTAGAGGACACACACACCGGGGAGCTGTTTTTT.